This is a list of T cell receptor beta chains from one sample in a study of cytomegalovirus exposure and HLA in healthy donors. Some clones are missing from TCRdb's copy, which holds only in-frame ones; the method was immunoSEQ multiplex PCR. Among 160,000 or so clones listed, less than 90% were seen once. The sequencing sample was made of PBMCs. These TCRs come from a young man in good health and CMV-seronegative. Each CDR3 is given with its conserved first and last residue. The D gene is left open where the match is weak. Rows may omit the clone size; those that give it use once, few, many or a size class.

j_call clone_size d_call v_call cdr3_aa cdr3_nt
TRBJ2-5 - TRBD1 TRBV5-4 CASSQGETKETQYF TGTGCCAGCAGCCAGGGGGAAACGAAAGAGACCCAGTACTTC
TRBJ2-3 few TRBD2 TRBV6-4 CASSDSSGGATDTQYF TGTGCCAGCAGTGACTCTAGCGGGGGGGCCACAGATACGCAGTATTTT
TRBJ2-7 - TRBD1 TRBV10-3 CAIRAGTAYEQYF TGTGCCATCAGGGCCGGGACAGCCTACGAGCAGTACTTC
TRBJ2-5 - - TRBV5-3 CARSLREKETQYF TGTGCCAGAAGCTTACGGGAGAAAGAGACCCAGTACTTC
TRBJ2-1 - - TRBV29-1 CSVERGLGYNEQFF TGCAGCGTTGAACGGGGTTTAGGATACAATGAGCAGTTCTTC
TRBJ2-1 - TRBD1 TRBV19 CASSMTVQGERFF TGTGCCAGTAGTATGACGGTACAGGGGGAACGGTTCTTC
TRBJ1-4 - - TRBV27 CASSLNPLAATNEKLFF TGTGCCAGCAGTTTAAACCCCCTGGCTGCAACTAATGAAAAACTGTTTTTT
TRBJ1-3 - - TRBV25-1 CASSAGDTIYF TGTGCCAGCAGTGCCGGAGACACCATATATTTT
TRBJ2-1 - - TRBV28 CASSSGRHDSGEQFF TGTGCCAGCAGTTCTGGGAGACATGACTCGGGTGAGCAGTTCTTC
TRBJ1-1 - TRBD1 TRBV29-1 CSVTGEGNTEAFF TGCAGCGTGACAGGGGAAGGCAACACTGAAGCTTTCTTT
TRBJ2-1 few - TRBV5-1 CASSLVPPGVLPYNEQFF TGCGCCAGCAGCTTGGTTCCCCCAGGGGTCCTGCCCTACAATGAGCAGTTCTTC
TRBJ2-7 - TRBD2 TRBV5-4 CASSFQREVSYEQYF TGTGCCAGCAGCTTCCAGCGGGAGGTCTCCTACGAGCAGTACTTC
TRBJ1-2 - TRBD1 TRBV6-5 CASSSTGPAGYTF TGTGCCAGCAGTTCGACAGGGCCCGCGGGCTACACCTTC
TRBJ1-1 - TRBD1 TRBV6-1 CASRGTGNTEAFF TGTGCCAGCAGAGGGACAGGAAACACTGAAGCTTTCTTT
TRBJ2-5 - TRBD1 TRBV2 CASTLGQGRETQYF TGTGCCAGCACCCTAGGACAGGGGAGAGAGACCCAGTACTTC
TRBJ1-6 once - TRBV7-9 CASSLVGRASPLHF TGTGCCAGCAGCTTAGTTGGCAGGGCCTCACCCCTCCACTTT
TRBJ2-3 - - TRBV15 CATSHRSGGTDTQYF TGTGCCACCAGCCACCGTTCTGGCGGAACAGATACGCAGTATTTT
TRBJ2-1 - - TRBV11-3 CASSHEAWNEQFF TGTGCCAGCAGTCATGAGGCCTGGAATGAGCAGTTCTTC
TRBJ2-7 once - TRBV9 CASSVGHTGTQEQYF TGTGCCAGCAGCGTCGGACACACAGGTACGCAAGAGCAGTACTTC
TRBJ2-1 - TRBD2 TRBV7-9 CASSSWAGTSGLYNEQFF TGTGCCAGCAGTTCTTGGGCGGGGACTAGCGGCCTCTACAATGAGCAGTTCTTC
TRBJ2-7 - TRBD1 TRBV7-3 CASSLSPQGDEQYF TGTGCCAGCAGCTTATCGCCCCAGGGGGACGAGCAGTACTTC
TRBJ1-1 - - TRBV10-3 CAIGGRADEAFF TGTGCCATCGGCGGGAGGGCCGATGAAGCTTTCTTT
TRBJ1-1 - - TRBV2 CASRSNTEAFF TGTGCCAGCCGGTCGAACACTGAAGCTTTCTTT
TRBJ2-5 - TRBD1 TRBV19 CASSISYSKLRGSQETQYF TGTGCCAGTAGTATTTCCTACTCTAAACTCAGGGGGAGCCAAGAGACCCAGTACTTC
TRBJ2-1 - - TRBV5-4 CASSPVGQDEQFF TGTGCCAGCAGTCCTGTAGGTCAGGATGAGCAGTTCTTC
TRBJ2-2 - TRBD2 TRBV30 CAWISGLAGVGLPGELFF TGTGCCTGGATCTCGGGACTAGCGGGGGTTGGGCTACCCGGGGAGCTGTTTTTT
TRBJ2-5 - TRBD2 TRBV4-2 CASSQRTLGSGRLQETQYF TGTGCCAGCAGCCAAAGAACCCTGGGTAGCGGGCGGCTCCAAGAGACCCAGTACTTC
TRBJ1-6 once TRBD1 TRBV7-8 CASSLEGQGVSPLHF TGTGCCAGCAGCTTAGAGGGACAGGGCGTTTCACCCCTCCACTTT
TRBJ1-1 - TRBD1 TRBV25-1 CASSPLGQANLNTEAFF TGTGCCAGCAGTCCCTTGGGACAGGCTAACCTGAACACTGAAGCTTTCTTT
TRBJ2-7 - TRBD1 TRBV2 CASSGDRGQTYEQYF TGTGCCAGCAGTGGTGACAGGGGGCAAACCTACGAGCAGTACTTC
TRBJ1-5 - - TRBV4-1 CASSSWQGGNQPQHF TGCGCCAGCAGCTCGTGGCAGGGTGGCAATCAGCCCCAGCATTTT
TRBJ1-2 - TRBD1 TRBV5-1 CASSLPTGGLGYTF TGCGCCAGCAGCTTGCCTACAGGGGGCCTTGGCTACACCTTC
TRBJ2-1 - - TRBV4-1 CASSQEAVYNEQFF TGCGCCAGCAGCCAAGAGGCAGTTTACAATGAGCAGTTCTTC
TRBJ1-5 - - TRBV6-1 CASSDLGGSVGQPQHF TGTGCCAGCAGTGACCTCGGAGGGAGCGTTGGTCAGCCCCAGCATTTT
TRBJ2-5 few - TRBV5-1 CASSLGGAQETQYF TGCGCCAGCAGCTTGGGTGGAGCCCAAGAGACCCAGTACTTC
TRBJ1-6 - - TRBV18 CASAPRTGHLNSPLHF TGTGCCAGCGCACCTAGGACGGGACACCTCAATTCACCCCTCCACTTT
TRBJ2-7 - TRBD1 TRBV4-3 CASSHSGTGQTYEQYF TGCGCCAGCAGCCACTCCGGGACAGGGCAAACCTACGAGCAGTACTTC
TRBJ2-5 - TRBD2 TRBV28 CASSLLAGGRETQYF TGTGCCAGCAGTTTACTTGCGGGGGGTCGGGAGACCCAGTACTTC
TRBJ2-1 - TRBD2 TRBV5-1 CASGLAGGPGEQFF TGCGCCAGCGGTTTAGCGGGGGGGCCGGGTGAGCAGTTCTTC
TRBJ2-1 - TRBD1 TRBV11-1 CASSFRMGQGASNEQFF TGTGCCAGCAGCTTTAGAATGGGACAGGGAGCTTCCAATGAGCAGTTCTTC
TRBJ2-7 - - TRBV2 CASTGSEQYF TGTGCCAGCACAGGGTCCGAGCAGTACTTC
TRBJ2-1 - - TRBV21-1 CASSKALWAGEAIEQFF TGTGCCAGCAGCAAAGCGCTTTGGGCGGGAGAGGCTATTGAGCAGTTCTTC
TRBJ2-7 - TRBD1 TRBV28 CASRRTGYEQYF TGTGCCAGCAGGCGGACAGGATACGAGCAGTACTTC
TRBJ2-7 once - TRBV5-4 CASSLGGGVPYEQYF TGTGCCAGCAGCTTGGGGGGCGGGGTTCCCTACGAGCAGTACTTC
TRBJ1-2 - TRBD1 TRBV28 CASSLLTGGDYGYTF TGTGCCAGCAGTTTACTGACAGGGGGTGACTATGGCTACACCTTC
TRBJ2-5 - TRBD2 TRBV10-2 CASTSSGRETQYF TGCGCCAGCACCTCTAGCGGGAGGGAGACCCAGTACTTC
TRBJ2-5 - TRBD1 TRBV9 CASSVAPGTGGQETQYF TGTGCCAGCAGCGTAGCCCCTGGGACAGGGGGCCAAGAGACCCAGTACTTC
TRBJ2-7 - TRBD1 TRBV18 CASSPLQGTSYEQYF TGTGCCAGCTCACCGTTACAGGGGACCTCCTACGAGCAGTACTTC
TRBJ2-3 - TRBD2 TRBV10-3 CAISEIAGASTDTQYF TGTGCCATCAGTGAGATAGCGGGGGCGAGCACAGATACGCAGTATTTT
TRBJ2-3 once TRBD2 TRBV10-3 CAISPSGTSGSTDTQYF TGTGCCATCAGCCCTTCTGGGACTAGCGGTAGCACAGATACGCAGTATTTT
TRBJ2-2 - - TRBV15 CATSRDTGTGELFF TGTGCCACCAGCAGAGATACGGGCACCGGGGAGCTGTTTTTT
TRBJ2-2 - - TRBV6-6 CASTKGKGVPGELFF TGTGCCAGCACCAAGGGGAAGGGGGTCCCCGGGGAGCTGTTTTTT
TRBJ2-5 - TRBD2 TRBV2 CASSLTSGGPRSGETQYF TGTGCCAGCAGTCTGACTAGCGGGGGGCCCCGGTCGGGAGAGACCCAGTACTTC